This T cell receptor (beta chain) was sequenced during a study of regulatory T cells in long-lasting Graves disease. Turning to the study itself: Antithyroid drug use was under 3 months in newly diagnosed Graves' patients. General observations from the study: Persistent disease exhibited a predilection for TRBV28, TRBJ1-2 and TRBJ2-5.

Arm-PCR of CDR3 regions and iRepertoire HTBI primers were used to build TCR beta libraries. Each CDR3 protein gets one entry after TCRdb re-called the multiplex PCR reads with MiXCR. Of a few hundred thousand distinct CDR3 sequences in the sample, around 21% were seen once. This clonotype was recorded many times. What it recognizes is unknown. Time point here: newly diagnosed GD, antithyroid drugs for less than 3 months. The TCR library was made from RNA extracted from PBMCs. The CDR3 contains 14 residues. Between the trimmed V and J ends, which lost 8 bases and 0 bases, there was a span of 11 bases. The sequence came from a female donor with Graves disease. The source material was peripheral blood mononuclear cells (PBMCs), sampled at new diagnosis, from a patient treated with antithyroid drugs. The chain combines TRBV12-3 or TRBV12-4 with TRBJ1-3, with D possibly matching TRBD1 (5 bases). In DNA form, the CDR3 reads TGTGCCAGCGGCGACAGACGCTCTGGAAACACCATATATTTT. Encoded protein: CASGDRRSGNTIYF.